This T cell receptor beta chain was sequenced for a study of T cell repertoires in ileal Crohn's disease. Looking at the study overall: Median disease duration was roughly 8.5 years; roughly 35% smoked at surgery. Overall study findings and caveats: Compared with non-smokers, active smokers at surgery showed more clonal expansions.

To note about this clone: The antigen remains unidentified.

The CDR3 totals 15 residues. Trimming at V came to 4 bases and at J to 1 base, leaving 3 bases not matched to a gene. The V gene's germline CDR1 is SGHAT and CDR2 FQDESV (reference sequence). Using immunoSEQ multiplex PCR, the repertoire was profiled, and TCRdb retains in-frame clones only, with some absent. The sample lists about 5,600 clones, approximately 85% seen once, with about 8.8% in the top ten. The specimen was ileal tissue. The clonotype originates from an adult with Crohn's disease. The chain links TRBV11-1 to TRBJ2-1, with 8 bases matching TRBD1. The CDR3 protein is CASSSGTGSYNEQFF. CDR3 bases: TGTGCCAGCAGCTCCGGGACAGGATCCTACAATGAGCAGTTCTTC.